The subject of this entry is one T cell receptor (beta chain). Its antigen is unidentified. The CDR3 spans 12 residues. Germline V gene sequence: CDR1 SGDLS, CDR2 YYNGEE. The junction had 4 bases not matched to a gene; V was cut back by 4 bases and J by 10 bases. Exclusion of a patient followed from autoimmune disease history or systemic immunosuppression. On cycle 4 day 1 and cycle 7 day 1, as well as at baseline, blood was sampled. The data were obtained in a study of OX40 agonist ivuxolimab in advanced cancers. Overall study findings and caveats: Clonal expansion was seen in CD4+ and CD8+ blood T cells by week 6 at 0.1 to 3.0 mg/kg.

Using immunoSEQ multiplex PCR, the repertoire was profiled, and TCRdb retains in-frame clones only, with some absent. Of approximately 45,000 clones in the sample, just under 95% were seen once. This TCR was recovered from an adult with an advanced solid tumor such as melanoma, head and neck, liver or kidney cancer. The chain has TRBV9 and TRBJ2-1; 8 bases are shared with TRBD1. Sequenced material: CD4+ or CD8+ T cells sorted from blood, taken in a trial of the OX40 agonist ivuxolimab. CDR3 sequence reads: CASSPYRGEQFF. CDR3 in DNA: TGTGCCAGCAGCCCCTACAGGGGGGAGCAGTTCTTC. The full variable domain, completed using reference TRBV9 and TRBJ2-1, is DSGVTQTPKHLITATGQRVTLRCSPRSGDLSVYWYQQSLDQGLQFLIQYYNGEERAKGNILERFSAQQFPDLHSELNLSSLELGDSALYFCASSPYRGEQFFGPGTRLTVL.